The TCR beta chain under discussion was sequenced for a study of blood T cell repertoires in COVID-19. In the study overall: Researchers got acute and convalescent COVID-19 samples from the United States, Italy and Spain. Sample material is recorded as cDNA or gDNA derived from T cells, B-cell-depleted T cells, or PBMCs.

The CDR3 length is 15 residues. V was clipped by 4 bases and J by 1 base; unmatched bases: 7. Per germline, CDR1 SGDLS and CDR2 YYNGEE. Worth noting for this clone: Other nucleotide sequences from this sample produce the same CDR3.

Methods used by the authors: Reference gene primers were amplified, and this amplification served to estimate nucleated cell counts. Repertoires were generated with immunoSEQ multiplex PCR, while TCRdb's copy carries only in-frame clones and drops some. Clonal size and the V and J genes are those of that table, whereas D and trimming came from the DNA. The sample consists of about 190,000 clones, roughly 88% of them appearing once. The J gene is TRBJ2-5, the V gene TRBV9; 7 bases fit TRBD1. Sequencing was carried out using peripheral blood. The TCR originated in a man aged 80 or over with COVID-19, enrolled during active disease. The CDR3 loop reads CASSPRQGLQETQYF. The CDR3 DNA sequence: TGTGCCAGCAGCCCTAGACAGGGTCTCCAAGAGACCCAGTACTTC.